Each of the 18 T cell receptor beta chains below was sequenced from the same sample in a study of memory CD4+ T cells and cytomegalovirus serostatus. The data were produced by immunoSEQ multiplex PCR, yet TCRdb's version contains in-frame clones alone and is incomplete. The table shows tens of thousands of clones, with approximately 75% occurring only once. The sort gate was single viable CD3+CD4+CD8-CD45RO+ cells for memory CD4+ T cells. Sequencing was carried out using memory CD4+ T cells from blood. The receptor set was obtained from an adult in good health and CMV-seronegative.

In nucleotides, the CDR3 is TGTGCCAGCAGCTTTAGGACAGGGGCAACTAATGAAAAACTGTTTTTT. Amino acid sequence: CASSFRTGATNEKLFF. This chain connects TRBV11-2 to TRBJ1-4; 9 bases are a match to TRBD1. From germline, CDR1 is SGHAT and CDR2 FQNNGV. The CDR3 spans 16 residues. V lost 3 bases, J lost 0 bases, and 2 bases stayed unmatched.

The chain uses TRBV5-6 and TRBJ2-7; a weak D match, TRBD1 (6 bases). Trimming removed 5 bases from V and 6 bases from J, with 12 bases in between. The CDR3 has 12 residues. Germline CDR1 is SGHDT and CDR2 is YYEEEE. Written as DNA, the CDR3 is TGTGCCAGCAGTACAGGGTACTTCGAGCAGTACTTC. This codes for CASSTGYFEQYF.

V and J are TRBV4-2 and TRBJ2-3, with 9 bases lining up with TRBD2. In germline, CDR1 is LGHNA, CDR2 YNFKEQ. The CDR3 runs to 16 residues. Trimming at V came to 4 bases and at J to 0 bases, leaving 5 bases not matched to a gene. The CDR3 nucleotides read TGTGCCAGCAGCCGGACTAGCGCCCAGAGCACAGATACGCAGTATTTT. As protein: CASSRTSAQSTDTQYF.

This clone has more than one count but fewer than ten. The V and J genes are TRBV2 and TRBJ2-1, with D tentatively TRBD1 (5 bases). Germline V lookup: CDR1 SNHLY, CDR2 FYNNEI. The V and J ends lost 10 bases and 8 bases respectively, with 9 bases between them. The CDR3 loop spans 10 amino acids. The DNA of the CDR3 is TGTGCCACCGGCAGGGATGAGCAGTTCTTC. This gives the protein CATGRDEQFF.

The genes are TRBV19 and TRBJ2-3; D possibly matches TRBD1 or TRBD2 (7 bases each). V lost 8 bases and J 2 bases, leaving 14 bases between the germline ends. The CDR3 spans 14 residues. The V gene's germline CDR1 is LNHDA and CDR2 SQIVND (reference sequence). In nucleotides, the CDR3 is TGTGCCAGTCGCAGGGGGGGGGACACAGATACGCAGTATTTT. Translated, it gives CASRRGGDTDTQYF. The whole variable domain, remainder taken from reference TRBV19 and TRBJ2-3, is DGGITQSPKYLFRKEGQNVTLSCEQNLNHDAMYWYRQDPGQGLRLIYYSQIVNDFQKGDIAEGYSVSREKKESFPLTVTSAQKNPTAFYLCASRRGGDTDTQYFGPGTRLTVL.

V is TRBV2 and J is TRBJ1-2; D remains ambiguous. The CDR3 totals 12 residues. Germline values: CDR1 SNHLY, CDR2 FYNNEI. Trimming stripped 3 bases from V and 5 bases from J, with 7 bases between. The CDR3 loop reads CASSDGRYGYTF. The DNA of the CDR3 is TGTGCCAGCAGTGACGGACGGTATGGCTACACCTTC.

Only one count was recorded for this clone. The chain couples TRBV7-3 to TRBJ2-7, with TRBD1 matching 7 bases. CDR3 length: 13 residues. CDR1 is SGHTA and CDR2 is FQGTGA in the germline V gene. J was trimmed by 2 bases and V by 9 bases; bases with no gene match: 7. The CDR3 spells CARPGTAAYEQYF. The CDR3 coding sequence is TGTGCCAGACCCGGGACAGCGGCCTACGAGCAGTACTTC.

V and J are TRBV6-5 and TRBJ1-6; 11 bases are shared with TRBD1. Germline V gives CDR1 MNHEY, CDR2 SVGAGI. This CDR3 comprises 13 residues. V lost 6 bases to trimming and J lost 9 bases; unmatched junction nucleotides: 1. DNA for the CDR3: TGTGCCAGCAGGGGACAGGGGGTTTCACCCCTCCACTTT. Translated: CASRGQGVSPLHF.

The chain recombines TRBV6-1 with TRBJ1-5; no clear D gene. Germline-derived CDR1 and CDR2 are MNHNS and SASEGT. The CDR3 loop spans 15 amino acids. Trimming removed 2 bases from V and 0 bases from J, with 8 bases in between. The CDR3 DNA is TGTGCCAGCAGTGAATTCCATAATAGCAATCAGCCCCAGCATTTT. Protein: CASSEFHNSNQPQHF.

To note about this clone: A junction end diverges from the germline sequence, so it may reflect a read error. The chain employs TRBV7-9 and TRBJ2-7, with D uncertain. This CDR3 is built from 10 residues. The germline V gene has CDR1 SEHNR and CDR2 FQNEAQ (reference sequence). The CDR3, as DNA: TGTGCCAGCAGCTTAGAAAGGGTACACTTC. Amino acid sequence: CASSLERVHF.

The rearrangement links TRBV7-9 to TRBJ2-7; 8 nucleotides agree with TRBD2. V was pared by 2 bases and J by 3 bases, with 12 bases of the junction left unmatched. This CDR3 has 17 residues. Germline CDR1 and CDR2: SEHNR and FQNEAQ (reference sequence). Here the CDR3 reads CASSLPPRGLGDYEQYF. CDR3 coding DNA: TGTGCCAGCAGCTTACCCCCCCGGGGACTAGGCGACTACGAGCAGTACTTC.

The chain combines TRBV7-2 with TRBJ2-3, with unresolved D. Germline loops: CDR1 SGHTA, CDR2 FQGNSA. V lost 6 bases and J lost 9, with 13 bases in between. The CDR3 extends over 12 amino acids. This chain's CDR3 is CASRSSPSTQYF. In DNA, the CDR3 is TGTGCCAGCAGATCATCCCCAAGCACGCAGTATTTT.

The genes are TRBV27 and TRBJ2-7; maybe TRBD1 (5 bases). The V and J ends lost 2 bases and 5 bases respectively, with 10 bases between them. Germline CDR1 and CDR2: MNHEY and SMNVEV (reference sequence). The CDR3 spans 13 residues. The CDR3 spells CASSLQGLDEQYF. CDR3 coding DNA: TGTGCCAGCAGTTTACAGGGCCTGGACGAGCAGTACTTC.

The chain links TRBV18 to TRBJ1-1; no reliable D call. The CDR3 totals 13 residues. Germline V gives CDR1 KGHSH, CDR2 LQKENI. Trimming took off 2 bases at V and 1 base at J, with 5 bases between the two ends. CDR3 sequence: CASSPAQNTEAFF. The CDR3 DNA reads TGTGCCAGCTCACCAGCCCAGAACACTGAAGCTTTCTTT. The complete variable domain, with remaining parts taken from reference TRBV18 and TRBJ1-1, reads NAGVMQNPRHLVRRRGQEARLRCSPMKGHSHVYWYRQLPEEGLKFMVYLQKENIIDESGMPKERFSAEFPKEGPSILRIQQVVRGDSAAYFCASSPAQNTEAFFGQGTRLTVV.

This clone appeared once. The rearrangement uses TRBV27 and TRBJ2-1; no reliable D call. The length of the CDR3 is 16 residues. The germline V and J ends were trimmed by 6 bases and 0 bases, with 15 bases remaining between them. Germline V gene sequence: CDR1 MNHEY, CDR2 SMNVEV (reference sequence). The DNA for the CDR3 is TGTGCCAGCAGGGTCAGGTCCTCCCCCTCCTACAATGAGCAGTTCTTC. Encoded protein: CASRVRSSPSYNEQFF.

This rearrangement joins TRBV10-3 to TRBJ1-2, with D possibly TRBD1 on 5 matching bases. The CDR3 is 15 amino acids. V was clipped by 1 base and J by 8 bases, with 17 bases between them. Germline lookup yields CDR1 ENHRY and CDR2 SYGVKD. CDR3 in DNA: TGTGCCATCAGTGAGTTTATAGGAGCCGGGGGAGGCTACACCTTC. It codes for CAISEFIGAGGGYTF.

The rearrangement joins TRBV5-1 to TRBJ2-3; D remains ambiguous. The germline V gene has CDR1 SGHRS and CDR2 YFSETQ. Trimming left V 4 bases short and J 0 bases short, with 9 bases between. The CDR3 loop spans 14 amino acids. CDR3 in DNA: TGCGCCAGCAGCCGGACGGCTAGCACAGATACGCAGTATTTT. This gives the protein CASSRTASTDTQYF.

This clone was picked up a small number of times. One end of the junction does not line up with germline, which may come from a read error. CDR3 DNA sequence: TGTGCCAGCAGCGCAGACCGGGACAGGACTTTT. Protein product: CASSADRDRTF. The chain joins TRBV2 to TRBJ1-4; TRBD1 aligns across 8 bases. The CDR3 loop spans 11 amino acids. Germline loops: CDR1 SNHLY, CDR2 FYNNEI.